This T cell receptor beta chain was sequenced in a study of cytomegalovirus exposure and HLA in healthy donors. Study results and caveats: The investigators catalogued about 170 TCR beta chains as cytomegalovirus-associated.

V lost 5 bases, J lost 4 bases, and 15 bases stayed unmatched. The CDR3 is 17 residues long. The V gene's germline CDR1 is SGHVS and CDR2 FNYEAQ. PCR primers comprised 60 Vbeta and 13 Jbeta primers. This table comes from immunoSEQ multiplex PCR, and its TCRdb copy is limited to in-frame clones, with some not included. The profile shows about 260,000 clones, just under 85% of them singletons. In regard to this clone: The antigen is undetermined.

This clonotype originated in a woman aged 40-49 years in good health and CMV-seropositive. Sequenced: PBMCs. The chain recombines TRBV7-6 with TRBJ2-7, with 9 bases that match TRBD1. CDR3 residues: CASSPWTWDRAPYEQYF. CDR3 nucleotides: TGTGCCAGCAGCCCCTGGACTTGGGACAGGGCTCCATACGAGCAGTACTTC.